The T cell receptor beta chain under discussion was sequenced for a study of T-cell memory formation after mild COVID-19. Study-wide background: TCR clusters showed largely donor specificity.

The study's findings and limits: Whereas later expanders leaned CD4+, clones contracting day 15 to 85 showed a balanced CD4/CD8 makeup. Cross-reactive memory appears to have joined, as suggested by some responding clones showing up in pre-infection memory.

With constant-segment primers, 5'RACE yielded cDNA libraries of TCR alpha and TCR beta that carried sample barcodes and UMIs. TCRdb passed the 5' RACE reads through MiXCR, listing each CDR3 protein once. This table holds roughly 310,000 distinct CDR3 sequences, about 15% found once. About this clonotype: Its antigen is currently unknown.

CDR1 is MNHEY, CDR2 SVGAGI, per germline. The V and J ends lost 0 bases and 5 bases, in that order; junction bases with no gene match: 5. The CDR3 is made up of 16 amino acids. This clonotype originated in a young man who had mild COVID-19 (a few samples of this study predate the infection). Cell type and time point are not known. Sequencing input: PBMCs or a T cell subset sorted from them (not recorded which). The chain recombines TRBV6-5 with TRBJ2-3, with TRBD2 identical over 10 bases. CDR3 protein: CASSYSERGGRDTQYF. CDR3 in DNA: TGTGCCAGCAGTTACTCAGAGCGGGGGGGCCGAGATACGCAGTATTTT.